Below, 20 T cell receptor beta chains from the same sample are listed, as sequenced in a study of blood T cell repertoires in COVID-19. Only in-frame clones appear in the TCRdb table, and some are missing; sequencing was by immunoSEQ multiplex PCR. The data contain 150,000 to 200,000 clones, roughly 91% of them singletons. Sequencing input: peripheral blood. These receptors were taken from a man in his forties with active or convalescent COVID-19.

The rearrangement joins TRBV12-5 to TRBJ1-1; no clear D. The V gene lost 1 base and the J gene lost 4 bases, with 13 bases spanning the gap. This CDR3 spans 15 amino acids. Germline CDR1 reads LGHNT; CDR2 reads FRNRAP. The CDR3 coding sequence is TGTGCTAGTGGTTTGGGTCTGGGAGGAGTCACTGAAGCTTTCTTT. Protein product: CASGLGLGGVTEAFF.

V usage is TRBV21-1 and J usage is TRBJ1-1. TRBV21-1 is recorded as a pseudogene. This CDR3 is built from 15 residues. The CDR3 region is CASSKDPREATEAFF. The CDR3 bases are TGTGCCAGCAGCAAAGATCCCAGGGAGGCCACTGAAGCTTTCTTT.

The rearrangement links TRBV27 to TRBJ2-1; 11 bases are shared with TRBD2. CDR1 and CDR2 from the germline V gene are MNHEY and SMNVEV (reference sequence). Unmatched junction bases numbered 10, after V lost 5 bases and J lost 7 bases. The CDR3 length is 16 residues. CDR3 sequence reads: CASSILLAGERNEQFF. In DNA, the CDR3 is TGTGCCAGCAGTATCCTACTAGCGGGAGAACGGAATGAGCAGTTCTTC.

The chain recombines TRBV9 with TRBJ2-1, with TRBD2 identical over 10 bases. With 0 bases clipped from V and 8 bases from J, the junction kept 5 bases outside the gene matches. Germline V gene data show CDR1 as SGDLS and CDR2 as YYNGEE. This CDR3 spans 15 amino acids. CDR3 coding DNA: TGTGCCAGCAGCGTAGGCAGCGGGAGGGCCCATGAGCAGTTCTTC. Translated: CASSVGSGRAHEQFF.

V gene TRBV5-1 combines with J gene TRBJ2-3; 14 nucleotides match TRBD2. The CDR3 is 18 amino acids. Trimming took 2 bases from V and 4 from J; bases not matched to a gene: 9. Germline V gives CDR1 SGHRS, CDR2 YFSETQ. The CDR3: CASSFGTSGRWGADTQYF. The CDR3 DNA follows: TGCGCCAGCAGCTTCGGGACTAGCGGGAGATGGGGCGCAGATACGCAGTATTTT.

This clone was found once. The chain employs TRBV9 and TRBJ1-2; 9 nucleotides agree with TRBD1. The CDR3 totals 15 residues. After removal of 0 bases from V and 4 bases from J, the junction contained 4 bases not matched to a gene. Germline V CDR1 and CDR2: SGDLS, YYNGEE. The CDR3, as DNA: TGTGCCAGCAGCGTAGTCGGGACAGGGACCTATGGCTACACCTTC. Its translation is CASSVVGTGTYGYTF.

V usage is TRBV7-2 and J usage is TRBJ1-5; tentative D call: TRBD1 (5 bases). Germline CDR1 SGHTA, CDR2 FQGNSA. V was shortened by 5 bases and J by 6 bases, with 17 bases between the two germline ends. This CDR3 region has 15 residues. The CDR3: CASSPSGGSGQPQHF. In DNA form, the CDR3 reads TGTGCCAGCAGCCCATCCGGGGGGTCGGGTCAGCCCCAGCATTTT. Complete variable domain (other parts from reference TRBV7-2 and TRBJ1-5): GAGVSQSPSNKVTEKGKDVELRCDPISGHTALYWYRQSLGQGLEFLIYFQGNSAPDKSGLPSDRFSAERTGGSVSTLTIQRTQQEDSAVYLCASSPSGGSGQPQHFGDGTRLSIL.

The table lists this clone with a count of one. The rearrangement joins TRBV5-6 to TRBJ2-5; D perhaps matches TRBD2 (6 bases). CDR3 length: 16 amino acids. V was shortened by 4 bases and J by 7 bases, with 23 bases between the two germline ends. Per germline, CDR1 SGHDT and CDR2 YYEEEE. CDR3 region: CASSPDTGTDLGTQYF. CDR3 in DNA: TGTGCCAGCAGCCCCGATACCGGGACTGACTTAGGGACCCAGTACTTC.

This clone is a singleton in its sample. CDR3 loop: CASGRPVDYGYTF. CDR3 DNA: TGTGCCAGCGGGAGGCCGGTCGACTATGGCTACACCTTC. V gene TRBV6-5 combines with J gene TRBJ1-2; no definite D call. Germline CDR1 is MNHEY and CDR2 is SVGAGI. Trimming removed 8 bases from V and 3 bases from J, with 13 bases in between. CDR3 length: 13 residues.

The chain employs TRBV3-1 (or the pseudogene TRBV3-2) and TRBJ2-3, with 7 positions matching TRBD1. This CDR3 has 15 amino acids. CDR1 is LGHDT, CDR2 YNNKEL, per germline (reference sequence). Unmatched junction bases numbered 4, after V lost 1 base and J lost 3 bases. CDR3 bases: TGTGCCAGCAGCCAAGCCGACAGGGTGACAGATACGCAGTATTTT. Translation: CASSQADRVTDTQYF.

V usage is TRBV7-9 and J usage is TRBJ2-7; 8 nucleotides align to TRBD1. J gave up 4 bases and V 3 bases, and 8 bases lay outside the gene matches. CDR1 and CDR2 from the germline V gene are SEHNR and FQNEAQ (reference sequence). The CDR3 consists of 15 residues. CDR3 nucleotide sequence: TGTGCCAGCAGCTTGGTAACAGGGGGTAGGTACGAGCAGTACTTC. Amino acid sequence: CASSLVTGGRYEQYF.

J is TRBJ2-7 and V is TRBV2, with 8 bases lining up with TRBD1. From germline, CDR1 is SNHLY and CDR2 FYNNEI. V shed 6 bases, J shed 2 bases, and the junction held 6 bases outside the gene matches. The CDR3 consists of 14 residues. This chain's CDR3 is CASRQGAGPYEQYF. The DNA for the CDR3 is TGTGCCAGCAGGCAGGGGGCCGGACCCTACGAGCAGTACTTC.

The CDR3, as DNA: TGTGCCAGCAGCCCCGGGGGTATTTCGGATGAAAAACTGTTTTTT. Protein product: CASSPGGISDEKLFF. The chain carries TRBV11-2 and TRBJ1-4, with a tentative D call TRBD1 (5 bases). Germline V gives CDR1 SGHAT, CDR2 FQNNGV. V was clipped by 5 bases and J by 6 bases, with 16 bases between them. The CDR3 contains 15 residues. Full variable domain (outside the CDR3, taken from reference TRBV11-2 and TRBJ1-4): EAGVAQSPRYKIIEKRQSVAFWCNPISGHATLYWYQQILGQGPKLLIQFQNNGVVDDSQLPKDRFSAERLKGVDSTLKIQPAKLEDSAVYLCASSPGGISDEKLFFGSGTQLSVL.

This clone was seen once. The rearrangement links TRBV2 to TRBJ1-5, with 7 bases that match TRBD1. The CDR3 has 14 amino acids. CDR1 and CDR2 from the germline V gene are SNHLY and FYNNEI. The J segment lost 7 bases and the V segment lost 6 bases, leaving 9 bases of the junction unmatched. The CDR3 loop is CASSQHRGDQPQHF. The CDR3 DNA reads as TGTGCCAGCAGCCAACACAGGGGTGACCAGCCCCAGCATTTT.

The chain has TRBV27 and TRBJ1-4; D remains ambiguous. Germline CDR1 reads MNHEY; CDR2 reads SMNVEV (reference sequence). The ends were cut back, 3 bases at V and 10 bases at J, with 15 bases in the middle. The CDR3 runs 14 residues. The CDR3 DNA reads TGTGCCAGCAGTTTGAGGACCGGGAACGGAAAACTGTTTTTT. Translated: CASSLRTGNGKLFF.

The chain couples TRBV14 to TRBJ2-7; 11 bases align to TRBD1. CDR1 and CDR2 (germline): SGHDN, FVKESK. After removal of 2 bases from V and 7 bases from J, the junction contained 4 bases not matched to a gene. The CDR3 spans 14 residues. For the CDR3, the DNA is TGTGCCAGCAGCCAAACCGGGACAGGGGGTGAGCAGTACTTC. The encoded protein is CASSQTGTGGEQYF. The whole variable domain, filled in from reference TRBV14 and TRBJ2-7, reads EAGVTQFPSHSVIEKGQTVTLRCDPISGHDNLYWYRRVMGKEIKFLLHFVKESKQDESGMPNNRFLAERTGGTYSTLKVQPAELEDSGVYFCASSQTGTGGEQYFGPGTRLTVT.

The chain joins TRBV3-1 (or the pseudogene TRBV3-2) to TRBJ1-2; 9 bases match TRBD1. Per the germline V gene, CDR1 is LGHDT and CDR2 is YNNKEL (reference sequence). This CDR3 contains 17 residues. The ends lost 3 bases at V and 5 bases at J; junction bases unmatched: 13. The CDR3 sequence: CASSQNLRQGEVYGYTF. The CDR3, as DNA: TGTGCCAGCAGCCAGAACCTTCGACAGGGGGAAGTGTATGGCTACACCTTC.

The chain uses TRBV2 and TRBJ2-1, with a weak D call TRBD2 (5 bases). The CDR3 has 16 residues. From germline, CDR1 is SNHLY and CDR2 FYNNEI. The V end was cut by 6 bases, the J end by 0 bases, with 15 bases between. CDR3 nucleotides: TGTGCCAGCAGGAGGGCCGTGGATAGCTCCTACAATGAGCAGTTCTTC. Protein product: CASRRAVDSSYNEQFF. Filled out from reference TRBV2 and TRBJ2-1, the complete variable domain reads EPEVTQTPSHQVTQMGQEVILRCVPISNHLYFYWYRQILGQKVEFLVSFYNNEISEKSEIFDDQFSVERPDGSNFTLKIRSTKLEDSAMYFCASRRAVDSSYNEQFFGPGTRLTVL.

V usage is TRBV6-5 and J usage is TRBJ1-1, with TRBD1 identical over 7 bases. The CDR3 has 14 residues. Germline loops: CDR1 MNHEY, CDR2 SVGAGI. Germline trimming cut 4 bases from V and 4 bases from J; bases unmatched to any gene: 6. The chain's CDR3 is CASSSTQGSTEAFF. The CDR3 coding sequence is TGTGCCAGCAGTTCTACACAGGGGTCCACTGAAGCTTTCTTT.

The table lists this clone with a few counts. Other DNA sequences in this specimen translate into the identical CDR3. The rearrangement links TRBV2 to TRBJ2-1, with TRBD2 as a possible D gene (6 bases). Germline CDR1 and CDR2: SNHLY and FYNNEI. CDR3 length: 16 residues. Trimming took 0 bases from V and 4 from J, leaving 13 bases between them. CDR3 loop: CASSEAGGTLYNEQFF. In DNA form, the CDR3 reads TGTGCCAGCAGTGAAGCTGGGGGGACCCTTTACAATGAGCAGTTCTTC.